This T cell receptor (beta chain) was observed in a study of cytomegalovirus exposure and HLA in healthy donors. Study findings and constraints: Most subjects' HLA-A and HLA-B alleles were reportedly predicted from TCR beta sequences. The authors judged a highly shared variant cluster likely a sequencing artifact. Associated with HLA alleles at 0.05 false discovery rate in a later analysis were some 18,000 TCR beta sequences.

Healthy people donating bone marrow made up the donors. It was with 60 Vbeta and 13 Jbeta primers that the PCR ran. Produced via immunoSEQ multiplex PCR; TCRdb's table is partial and in-frame only. The data contain more than 95,000 clones, roughly 80% of them seen just once; the ten biggest clones take up approximately 3.6%. About this clone: The antigen is undetermined.

CDR3 length equals 15 residues. With 8 bases removed from V and 4 bases from J, the gap between germline ends came to 18 bases. The germline CDR1 and CDR2 sequences are LNHDA and SQIVND (reference sequence). Input material: PBMCs. The sequence derives from a man aged 30-40 years in good health and CMV-seronegative. The chain uses TRBV19 and TRBJ1-5; D is ambiguous. This CDR3 is CASRIGLYGNQPQHF. CDR3 DNA sequence: TGTGCCAGTCGAATCGGACTGTATGGGAATCAGCCCCAGCATTTT.